Below, 22 T cell receptor beta chains from the same sample are listed, as sequenced in a study of blood T cell repertoires in COVID-19. Assay: immunoSEQ multiplex PCR; the TCRdb copy retains only in-frame clones and omits some. The table has fewer than 200,000 clones, around 84% seen once. Source material: PBMCs or T cells enriched from blood (not recorded which). These receptors were taken from a woman aged 25 to 39 who had been exposed to COVID-19.

This clone showed up just a few times. The chain recombines TRBV19 with TRBJ1-5; 7 bases are shared with TRBD1. This CDR3 region has 16 residues. J gave up 2 bases and V 6 bases, and 10 bases lay outside the gene matches. Germline V gives CDR1 LNHDA, CDR2 SQIVND (reference sequence). The CDR3 region has the DNA TGTGCCAGTAGGGGGACAGTTATAAATCGCAATCAGCCCCAGCATTTT. Protein product: CASRGTVINRNQPQHF.

As to this clone: The junction departs from germline at one end; a sequencing error may be responsible. This chain joins TRBV7-7 and TRBJ2-1; D perhaps matches TRBD1 (5 bases). The V gene's germline CDR1 is SSHAT and CDR2 FNYEAQ (reference sequence). This CDR3 spans 13 amino acids. The CDR3: CASSWTQNNEQFF. For the CDR3, the DNA is TGTGCTAGCAGCTGGACACAAAACAATGAGCAGTTCTTC.

This sequence joins TRBV19 and TRBJ2-3; 10 bases map to TRBD2. The V gene's germline CDR1 is LNHDA and CDR2 SQIVND (reference sequence). CDR3 size: 17 residues. Trimming took 4 bases from V and 4 from J; bases not matched to a gene: 11. CDR3: CASSKTSGQNRADTQYF. The CDR3 nucleotides are TGTGCCAGTAGTAAGACTAGCGGGCAAAATCGAGCAGATACGCAGTATTTT.

V gene TRBV30 combines with J gene TRBJ1-1; no reliable D call. This CDR3 region has 12 residues. Germline CDR1 reads GTSNPN; CDR2 reads SVGIG (reference sequence). Deletions cut 1 base from V and 7 bases from J, with 10 bases between. CDR3 region: CAWSGWGVEAFF. The DNA of the CDR3 is TGTGCCTGGAGTGGGTGGGGAGTTGAAGCTTTCTTT.

Only one count was recorded for this clone. V and J are TRBV19 and TRBJ1-5; a weak D match, TRBD1 (6 bases). Germline V CDR1 and CDR2: LNHDA, SQIVND (reference sequence). V shed 5 bases and J shed 2 bases, with 19 bases lying between them. CDR3 size: 17 residues. Here the CDR3 reads CASSPTPGTLGNQPQHF. CDR3 in DNA: TGTGCCAGTAGTCCCACTCCCGGGACACTGGGCAATCAGCCCCAGCATTTT. The variable domain in full, completed from reference TRBV19 and TRBJ1-5, reads DGGITQSPKYLFRKEGQNVTLSCEQNLNHDAMYWYRQDPGQGLRLIYYSQIVNDFQKGDIAEGYSVSREKKESFPLTVTSAQKNPTAFYLCASSPTPGTLGNQPQHFGDGTRLSIL.

The rearrangement uses TRBV5-1 and TRBJ2-7, with 9 bases identical to TRBD2. Trimming removed 4 bases from V and 0 bases from J; junction bases left unmatched: 5. Germline values: CDR1 SGHRS, CDR2 YFSETQ. This CDR3 is built from 15 residues. The CDR3 DNA reads as TGCGCCAGCAGCGCGGGACTAGCACACTCCTACGAGCAGTACTTC. This codes for CASSAGLAHSYEQYF.

V gene TRBV3-1 (or the pseudogene TRBV3-2) combines with J gene TRBJ1-2; D gene unclear. V lost 5 bases, J lost 2 bases, and 6 bases lay in between. Germline values: CDR1 LGHDT, CDR2 YNNKEL (reference sequence). This CDR3 contains 12 residues. CDR3 residues: CASSGPNYGYTF. The CDR3 region has the DNA TGTGCCAGCAGCGGGCCAAACTATGGCTACACCTTC.

This clone was recorded only once. V usage is TRBV5-1 and J usage is TRBJ1-2, with TRBD1 matching over 12 bases. V gave up 4 bases and J gave up 5 bases; unmatched junction bases: 6. The CDR3 length is 15 residues. The germline V gene has CDR1 SGHRS and CDR2 YFSETQ. The CDR3 here is CASSVGTGGAYGYTF. The CDR3 nucleotides read TGCGCCAGCAGCGTTGGGACAGGGGGCGCGTATGGCTACACCTTC.

V is TRBV2 and J is TRBJ1-2; D unresolved. Germline V gene data show CDR1 as SNHLY and CDR2 as FYNNEI. This CDR3 region has 14 residues. Trimming cost V 1 base and J 5 bases, with 11 bases left between them. CDR3: CASSEGGSPYGYTF. DNA of the CDR3: TGTGCCAGCAGTGAAGGTGGCAGTCCTTATGGCTACACCTTC.

The rearrangement links TRBV13 to TRBJ1-4; 9 positions agree with TRBD1. The germline CDR1 and CDR2 sequences are PRHDT and FYEKMQ (reference sequence). V dropped 5 bases and J dropped 4; count of bases not matched to a gene: 5. The CDR3 spans 15 residues. CDR3 residues: CASSQTGGVNEKLFF. The CDR3 nucleotides read TGTGCCAGCAGCCAGACAGGGGGGGTTAATGAAAAACTGTTTTTT.

The V gene is TRBV9, the J gene TRBJ2-2; 10 bases are shared with TRBD2. The CDR3 sequence is 17 residues long. Trimming at V came to 4 bases and at J to 3 bases, leaving 9 bases not matched to a gene. Germline values: CDR1 SGDLS, CDR2 YYNGEE. The CDR3 loop reads CASSPRPSGGDTGELFF. In DNA, the CDR3 is TGTGCCAGCAGCCCACGACCGAGCGGGGGGGACACCGGGGAGCTGTTTTTT.

The J gene is TRBJ2-2, the V gene TRBV19; D gene uncertain. Germline V gene data show CDR1 as LNHDA and CDR2 as SQIVND (reference sequence). V was cut by 3 bases and J by 2 bases, with 13 bases left in between. This CDR3 is built from 16 residues. CDR3 sequence reads: CASSIIVQANTGELFF. The CDR3 DNA follows: TGTGCCAGTAGTATTATTGTGCAGGCCAACACCGGGGAGCTGTTTTTT.

The genes are TRBV3-1 (or the pseudogene TRBV3-2) and TRBJ2-5; the match to TRBD2 covers 7 bases. Unmatched junction bases numbered 7, after V lost 2 bases and J lost 1 base. The CDR3 spans 16 residues. The germline V gene encodes CDR1 LGHDT and CDR2 YNNKEL (reference sequence). CDR3 loop: CASSQHNGGIQETQYF. CDR3 coding DNA: TGTGCCAGCAGCCAACATAACGGGGGGATCCAAGAGACCCAGTACTTC.

The chain recombines TRBV2 with TRBJ1-4; D remains ambiguous. Germline CDR1 and CDR2: SNHLY and FYNNEI. Trimming stripped 6 bases from V and 3 bases from J, with 14 bases between. CDR3 length: 15 amino acids. CDR3 region: CASSAVGGANEKLFF. CDR3 bases: TGTGCCAGCAGCGCCGTGGGAGGAGCTAATGAAAAACTGTTTTTT.

The table lists this clone with a few counts. This sequence joins TRBV10-2 and TRBJ2-3; 7 bases fit TRBD2. The germline V gene encodes CDR1 WSHSY and CDR2 SAAADI. Trimming took 7 bases from V and 1 from J; bases not matched to a gene: 11. CDR3 length: 16 residues. The CDR3 loop is CASNPDSAGGTDTQYF. CDR3 bases: TGCGCCAGCAATCCAGACTCGGCGGGGGGCACAGATACGCAGTATTTT.

This clone was observed a single time. The chain links TRBV7-6 to TRBJ1-2; 9 nucleotides agree with TRBD1. V was clipped by 5 bases and J by 7 bases; unmatched bases: 14. The CDR3 length is 16 residues. Germline V gives CDR1 SGHVS, CDR2 FNYEAQ. The DNA for the CDR3 is TGTGCCAGCAGCCAAACAGACGGGGACAGGGTATTTGGCTACACCTTC. Translating it yields CASSQTDGDRVFGYTF.

The chain is built from TRBV2 and TRBJ1-2; 7 bases are shared with TRBD1. Germline assignment: CDR1 SNHLY and CDR2 FYNNEI. The CDR3 totals 14 residues. Trimming cost V 4 bases and J 5 bases; bases outside gene matches: 7. In nucleotides, the CDR3 is TGTGCCAGCAGTGCAGGGGGTTTTGGTTATGGCTACACCTTC. Protein sequence: CASSAGGFGYGYTF.

The chain recombines TRBV6-5 with TRBJ2-1; a weak D match, TRBD2 (6 bases). The V gene's germline CDR1 is MNHEY and CDR2 SVGAGI. The CDR3 spans 15 residues. Trimming cost V 4 bases and J 2 bases, with 12 bases left between them. The CDR3 loop is CASSSARLAYNEQFF. DNA of the CDR3: TGTGCCAGCAGTTCCGCGCGACTAGCCTACAATGAGCAGTTCTTC.

The rearrangement links TRBV2 to TRBJ2-1, with D perhaps TRBD2 (6 bases). CDR1 and CDR2 from the germline V gene are SNHLY and FYNNEI. With 4 bases removed from V and 6 bases from J, the gap between germline ends came to 25 bases. The CDR3 runs to 18 residues. The CDR3 loop reads CASSVSHGGTRRGNEQFF. The CDR3 DNA follows: TGTGCCAGCAGTGTGAGTCACGGAGGGACCCGACGGGGCAATGAGCAGTTCTTC.

The chain is built from TRBV19 and TRBJ1-6; D unclear. The germline V and J ends were trimmed by 4 bases and 8 bases, with 24 bases remaining between them. The CDR3 has 18 amino acids. Germline V gene data show CDR1 as LNHDA and CDR2 as SQIVND (reference sequence). The CDR3: CASSTISYNQEWHSPLHF. Here the CDR3 DNA reads TGTGCCAGTAGTACCATTTCGTACAACCAGGAATGGCATTCACCCCTCCACTTT.

This clone occurred once. The J gene is TRBJ2-2, the V gene TRBV7-9; D ambiguous. V was cut by 0 bases and J by 4 bases, with 6 bases left in between. This CDR3 has 14 amino acids. Germline V lookup: CDR1 SEHNR, CDR2 FQNEAQ (reference sequence). CDR3 sequence reads: CASSLAFLTGELFF. DNA for the CDR3: TGTGCCAGCAGCTTAGCGTTCCTCACCGGGGAGCTGTTTTTT.

This chain links TRBV12-5 with TRBJ1-3, with D possibly being TRBD1 (6 bases). CDR3 length: 14 amino acids. Per germline, CDR1 LGHNT and CDR2 FRNRAP. The V end was cut by 3 bases, the J end by 0 bases, with 6 bases between. The CDR3 nucleotides read TGTGCTAGTGGTTTCAGGGGCTCTGGAAACACCATATATTTT. Residues: CASGFRGSGNTIYF.